A single sample is the source of the 14 T cell receptor beta chains below, sequenced in a study of blood T cell repertoires in COVID-19. Using immunoSEQ multiplex PCR, the repertoire was profiled, and TCRdb retains in-frame clones only, with some absent. Of some 70,000 clones listed, around nine tenths are singletons. The sequencing sample was made of peripheral blood. These receptors came from a man in his forties or fifties with active COVID-19.

In nucleotides, the CDR3 is TGCGCCAGCAGTACCGGGAGGTCCGAGCAGTACTTC. Its translation is CASSTGRSEQYF. The chain links TRBV5-1 to TRBJ2-7; 7 nucleotides agree with TRBD2. V lost 5 bases to trimming and J lost 6 bases; unmatched junction nucleotides: 5. CDR3 length: 12 residues. CDR1 is SGHRS, CDR2 YFSETQ, per germline. Full variable domain (remainder filled in from reference TRBV5-1 and TRBJ2-7): KAGVTQTPRYLIKTRGQQVTLSCSPISGHRSVSWYQQTPGQGLQFLFEYFSETQRNKGNFPGRFSGRQFSNSRSEMNVSTLELGDSALYLCASSTGRSEQYFGPGTRLTVT.

This clone was seen only a few times. The chain recombines TRBV4-2 with TRBJ1-6; no clear D. The CDR3 sequence is 20 residues long. Trimming removed 0 bases from V and 0 bases from J, with 18 bases in between. The germline gives CDR1 LGHNA, CDR2 YNFKEQ. In DNA form, the CDR3 reads TGTGCCAGCAGCCAAGATTGGTTTCAGCGGGATAGCTCCTATAATTCACCCCTCCACTTT. Amino acid sequence: CASSQDWFQRDSSYNSPLHF.

The chain has TRBV4-3 and TRBJ1-3, with TRBD1 as a possible D gene (5 bases). The V end was cut by 0 bases, the J end by 0 bases, with 15 bases between. Germline loops: CDR1 LGHNA, CDR2 YSLEER. The CDR3 contains 18 residues. The CDR3 coding sequence is TGCGCCAGCAGCCAAGAGGGGGGTCGGAGGTACTCTGGAAACACCATATATTTT. Its protein product is CASSQEGGRRYSGNTIYF.

J is TRBJ2-7 and V is TRBV19; 9 nucleotides agree with TRBD1. Per the germline V gene, CDR1 is LNHDA and CDR2 is SQIVND (reference sequence). The J segment lost 3 bases and the V segment lost 10 bases, leaving 13 bases of the junction unmatched. The CDR3 is 15 residues long. The chain's CDR3 is CATDPGTGYFYEQYF. For the CDR3, the DNA is TGTGCCACCGATCCCGGGACAGGGTATTTCTACGAGCAGTACTTC.

The chain combines TRBV28 with TRBJ2-2; D is ambiguous. The germline gives CDR1 MDHEN, CDR2 SYDVKM. V was cut by 3 bases and J by 4 bases, with 3 bases left in between. The CDR3 sequence is 12 residues long. CDR3 sequence: CASSFVTGELFF. CDR3 coding DNA: TGTGCCAGCAGTTTCGTCACCGGGGAGCTGTTTTTT.

The chain uses TRBV7-2 and TRBJ2-1; D is possibly TRBD1 (5 bases). CDR1 is SGHTA, CDR2 FQGNSA, per germline. CDR3 size: 15 residues. Trimming took off 0 bases at V and 4 bases at J, with 10 bases between the two ends. The CDR3 reads CASSLARAGYNEQFF. DNA of the CDR3: TGTGCCAGCAGCTTAGCCAGGGCAGGGTACAATGAGCAGTTCTTC.

This clone was detected once. The chain is built from TRBV27 and TRBJ2-5; tentative D call: TRBD2 (6 bases). The V gene lost 5 bases and the J gene lost 6 bases, with 19 bases spanning the gap. The CDR3 contains 15 residues. Looked up from germline, CDR1 is MNHEY and CDR2 is SMNVEV (reference sequence). The DNA of the CDR3 is TGTGCCAGCAGTGCACTCGGAGGGGAGGTAAAGACCCAGTACTTC. Protein product: CASSALGGEVKTQYF.

V usage is TRBV6-6 and J usage is TRBJ2-7; 9 bases map to TRBD2. Looked up from germline, CDR1 is MNHNY and CDR2 is SVGAGI (reference sequence). V lost 0 bases, J lost 4 bases, and 4 bases stayed unmatched. The CDR3 contains 15 residues. This chain's CDR3 is CASSYSRGGGYEQYF. Here the CDR3 DNA reads TGTGCCAGCAGTTACTCCCGCGGGGGGGGGTACGAGCAGTACTTC.

V is TRBV6-2 or TRBV6-3 and J is TRBJ2-3, with 11 bases identical to TRBD2. Germline V gene sequence: CDR1 MNHEY, CDR2 SVGEGT. The V gene end was trimmed by 5 bases and the J gene end by 6 bases; junction bases not matched to a gene: 7. The CDR3 consists of 15 residues. CDR3 bases: TGTGCCAGCAGTAAACTAGCGGGGGATAGGGATACGCAGTATTTT. This gives the protein CASSKLAGDRDTQYF.

The V and J genes are TRBV7-9 and TRBJ1-1, with D unclear. The V end was cut by 5 bases, the J end by 1 base, with 11 bases between. The CDR3 is 14 residues long. Germline loops: CDR1 SEHNR, CDR2 FQNEAQ (reference sequence). Written as DNA, the CDR3 is TGTGCCAGCAGCCTGAGCGGCGGGAACACTGAAGCTTTCTTT. Amino acid sequence: CASSLSGGNTEAFF.

V usage is TRBV5-1 and J usage is TRBJ1-1; possible D gene TRBD1, 5 bases. CDR1 and CDR2 (germline): SGHRS, YFSETQ. The CDR3 totals 14 residues. V shed 0 bases and J shed 6 bases, with 12 bases lying between them. CDR3 region: CASSLVGGTAEAFF. CDR3 sequence (DNA): TGCGCCAGCAGCTTGGTGGGCGGGACGGCTGAAGCTTTCTTT.

The V gene is TRBV6-5, the J gene TRBJ2-3; weak D call: TRBD1 (6 bases). This CDR3 region has 15 residues. Germline CDR1 and CDR2: MNHEY and SVGAGI. V was clipped by 6 bases and J by 2 bases, with 15 bases between them. CDR3 DNA sequence: TGTGCCAGCAGGGGCCAGGGGATAGCCACAGATACGCAGTATTTT. As protein: CASRGQGIATDTQYF.

V gene TRBV19 combines with J gene TRBJ2-2; 8 bases line up with TRBD2. This CDR3 comprises 18 residues. Unmatched junction bases numbered 8, after V lost 1 base and J lost 1 base. Germline-derived CDR1 and CDR2 are LNHDA and SQIVND (reference sequence). CDR3 loop: CASSIARASGLNTGELFF. The CDR3 region has the DNA TGTGCCAGTAGTATAGCCCGGGCTAGCGGGCTGAACACCGGGGAGCTGTTTTTT.

The CDR3 protein is CAWRRDSNTDTQYF. In DNA, the CDR3 is TGTGCCTGGAGAAGGGACAGCAACACAGATACGCAGTATTTT. This chain joins TRBV30 and TRBJ2-3; 7 bases fit TRBD1. After removal of 3 bases from V and 2 bases from J, the junction contained 5 bases not matched to a gene. Germline V gives CDR1 GTSNPN, CDR2 SVGIG (reference sequence). The CDR3 extends over 14 amino acids.